The T cell receptor beta chain under discussion was sequenced for a study of T cells in Graves' hyperthyroidism and ophthalmopathy. CDR3 length equals 17 residues. Germline CDR1 reads LGHDT; CDR2 reads YNNKEL (reference sequence). V lost 3 bases, J lost 3 bases, and 7 bases stayed unmatched. Amplification yielded TCR beta CDR3 regions, with RNA transcripts as the source. TCR CDR3 regions were first amplified by RT-PCR with HTBI primers. One entry per CDR3 protein results from TCRdb running MiXCR on the multiplex PCR reads. The sample yields about 700,000 distinct CDR3 sequences, less than 15% seen once.

The chain employs TRBV3-1 and TRBJ1-4; 10 positions match TRBD1. Sequencing was performed on blood. The TCR was taken from a woman aged 18 to 35 with Graves' hyperthyroidism. The CDR3 DNA reads TGTGCCAGCAGCCAGAGGGACAGGGGCCTGTCTAATGAAAAACTGTTTTTT. It codes for CASSQRDRGLSNEKLFF.